The 14 T cell receptor beta chains given below trace back to one sample, sequenced in a study of response to subunit inactivated influenza vaccine. Each CDR3 protein gets one entry after TCRdb re-called the RT-PCR reads with MiXCR. Of around 520,000 distinct CDR3 sequences listed, 25% were seen once; the top ten hold under 2.5%. The input for sequencing was CD4+ T cells sorted from PBMCs, taken around 5 days after vaccination. These receptors were collected from a middle-aged man who received an inactivated influenza vaccine.

J is TRBJ2-7 and V is TRBV20-1; D unclear. This CDR3 spans 14 amino acids. Trimming stripped 2 bases from V and 5 bases from J, with 16 bases between. Germline V gives CDR1 DFQATT, CDR2 SNEGSKA (reference sequence). CDR3 amino acids: CSARQTVTVHEQYF. CDR3 nucleotides: TGCAGTGCTAGACAGACGGTGACGGTCCACGAGCAGTACTTC.

This clonotype has ten or more counts. This chain connects TRBV12-3 or TRBV12-4 to TRBJ2-1, with unresolved D. The CDR3 length is 11 residues. The ends were cut back, 3 bases at V and 6 bases at J, with 3 bases in the middle. The CDR3 DNA sequence: TGTGCCAGCAGTTTGATCAATGAGCAGTTCTTC. Its translation: CASSLINEQFF.

The CDR3 bases are TGCAGTGCTACCTTGTGGGGCGGATCTTACGAGCAGTACTTC. Translated: CSATLWGGSYEQYF. This chain uses TRBV20-1 with TRBJ2-7; TRBD1 might be the D (5 bases). The CDR3 is 14 residues long. In germline, CDR1 is DFQATT, CDR2 SNEGSKA (reference sequence). V was pared by 4 bases and J by 4 bases, with 17 bases between.

This clonotype was detected only a few times. The chain combines TRBV20-1 with TRBJ1-5; tentative D call: TRBD1 (5 bases). This CDR3 has 11 residues. The V end lost 7 bases, the J end lost 7 bases, and 11 bases lay between the germline ends. Germline V gene data show CDR1 as DFQATT and CDR2 as SNEGSKA (reference sequence). CDR3 coding DNA: TGCAGTGTCACGGGGGGACAGCCCCAGCATTTT. This encodes CSVTGGQPQHF.

This clonotype was observed a few times. The rearrangement uses TRBV7-6 and TRBJ2-2; D is possibly TRBD1 (5 bases). CDR3 length: 17 amino acids. Trimming removed 7 bases at V and 3 bases at J, with 21 bases between. Germline V gene sequence: CDR1 SGHVS, CDR2 FNYEAQ. CDR3 nucleotide sequence: TGTGCCAGCACCGTGACCCTTCCGGACAAGTACACCGGGGAGCTGTTTTTT. Translated, it gives CASTVTLPDKYTGELFF.

This clonotype was found many times. This chain uses TRBV5-1 with TRBJ2-2, with D possibly being TRBD1 (5 bases). The V end lost 1 base, the J end lost 5 bases, and 6 bases lay between the germline ends. Germline V lookup: CDR1 SGHRS, CDR2 YFSETQ. The CDR3 has 13 residues. The CDR3 loop reads CASSLQGTGELFF. CDR3 DNA: TGCGCCAGCAGCTTGCAGGGTACCGGGGAGCTGTTTTTT.

The table lists this clonotype with a few counts. The chain combines TRBV20-1 with TRBJ2-3, with D maybe TRBD2 (5 bases). CDR1 is DFQATT, CDR2 SNEGSKA, per germline (reference sequence). V was clipped by 1 base and J by 4 bases, with 15 bases between them. CDR3 size: 15 residues. The CDR3 reads CSARVGLAISDTQYF. CDR3 coding DNA: TGCAGTGCTAGAGTAGGGCTAGCAATCTCAGATACGCAGTATTTT.

The rearrangement joins TRBV7-2 to TRBJ2-1, with TRBD2 matching over 8 bases. CDR1 and CDR2 from the germline V gene are SGHTA and FQGNSA. The J segment lost 7 bases and the V segment lost 1 base, leaving 9 bases of the junction unmatched. The CDR3 covers 16 residues. For the CDR3, the DNA is TGTGCCAGCAGCTTAGTGCCAGGCGGGGGGAGAAATGAGCAGTTCTTC. Its translation is CASSLVPGGGRNEQFF.

This clonotype was seen a few times. J is TRBJ2-1 and V is TRBV25-1, with 14 positions matching TRBD2. Looked up from germline, CDR1 is MGHDK and CDR2 is SYGVNS. The CDR3 totals 17 residues. Trimming removed 6 bases from V and 2 bases from J; junction bases left unmatched: 6. CDR3 residues: CASRPGLAGVPYNEQFF. The CDR3 nucleotides are TGTGCCAGCAGGCCGGGACTAGCGGGAGTACCCTACAATGAGCAGTTCTTC. The complete variable domain, with remaining parts taken from reference TRBV25-1 and TRBJ2-1, reads EADIYQTPRYLVIGTGKKITLECSQTMGHDKMYWYQQDPGMELHLIHYSYGVNSTEKGDLSSESTVSRIRTEHFPLTLESARPSHTSQYLCASRPGLAGVPYNEQFFGPGTRLTVL.

This clonotype was seen more than once but under ten times. The rearrangement uses TRBV20-1 and TRBJ1-1; the D gene is possibly TRBD1 (6 bases). Trimming removed 2 bases from V and 2 bases from J, with 18 bases in between. Germline V lookup: CDR1 DFQATT, CDR2 SNEGSKA (reference sequence). The length of the CDR3 is 16 residues. The CDR3, as DNA: TGCAGTGCTAGAAAGCCCGGGACACGCGGAAACACTGAAGCTTTCTTT. Its translation: CSARKPGTRGNTEAFF.

This clonotype was observed a handful of times. The chain recombines TRBV20-1 with TRBJ2-7; 12 bases align to TRBD2. Germline V lookup: CDR1 DFQATT, CDR2 SNEGSKA (reference sequence). The CDR3 is made up of 16 amino acids. The V gene end was trimmed by 5 bases and the J gene end by 1 base; junction bases not matched to a gene: 9. Here the CDR3 DNA reads TGCAGTGCTCTGACTAGCGGGAGAGCCGGGTCCTACGAGCAGTACTTC. Translating gives CSALTSGRAGSYEQYF.

This clonotype was seen only a few times. This chain uses TRBV6-5 with TRBJ2-7; D possibly matches TRBD1 or TRBD2 (5 bases each). This CDR3 is built from 14 residues. Germline V gene lookup returns CDR1 MNHEY and CDR2 SVGAGI. The V gene lost 3 bases and the J gene lost 2 bases, with 11 bases spanning the gap. CDR3 in DNA: TGTGCCAGCAGTTATGGCCAGGGACCCTACGAGCAGTACTTC. Translation: CASSYGQGPYEQYF.

The chain joins TRBV14 to TRBJ2-3; TRBD2 matches at 7 bases. From germline, CDR1 is SGHDN and CDR2 FVKESK. V was clipped by 4 bases and J by 6 bases; unmatched bases: 10. There are 15 residues in the CDR3. CDR3 sequence: CASSLATSRRDTQYF. As DNA, the CDR3 is TGTGCCAGCAGCCTAGCGACTAGCAGGCGCGATACGCAGTATTTT.

The rearrangement uses TRBV6-1 and TRBJ2-3, with 10 bases lining up with TRBD2. Germline CDR1 reads MNHNS; CDR2 reads SASEGT. The CDR3 spans 13 residues. V lost 8 bases to trimming and J lost 6 bases; unmatched junction nucleotides: 5. CDR3 region: CASGSGGMDTQYF. CDR3 coding DNA: TGTGCCAGCGGTAGCGGGGGGATGGATACGCAGTATTTT.